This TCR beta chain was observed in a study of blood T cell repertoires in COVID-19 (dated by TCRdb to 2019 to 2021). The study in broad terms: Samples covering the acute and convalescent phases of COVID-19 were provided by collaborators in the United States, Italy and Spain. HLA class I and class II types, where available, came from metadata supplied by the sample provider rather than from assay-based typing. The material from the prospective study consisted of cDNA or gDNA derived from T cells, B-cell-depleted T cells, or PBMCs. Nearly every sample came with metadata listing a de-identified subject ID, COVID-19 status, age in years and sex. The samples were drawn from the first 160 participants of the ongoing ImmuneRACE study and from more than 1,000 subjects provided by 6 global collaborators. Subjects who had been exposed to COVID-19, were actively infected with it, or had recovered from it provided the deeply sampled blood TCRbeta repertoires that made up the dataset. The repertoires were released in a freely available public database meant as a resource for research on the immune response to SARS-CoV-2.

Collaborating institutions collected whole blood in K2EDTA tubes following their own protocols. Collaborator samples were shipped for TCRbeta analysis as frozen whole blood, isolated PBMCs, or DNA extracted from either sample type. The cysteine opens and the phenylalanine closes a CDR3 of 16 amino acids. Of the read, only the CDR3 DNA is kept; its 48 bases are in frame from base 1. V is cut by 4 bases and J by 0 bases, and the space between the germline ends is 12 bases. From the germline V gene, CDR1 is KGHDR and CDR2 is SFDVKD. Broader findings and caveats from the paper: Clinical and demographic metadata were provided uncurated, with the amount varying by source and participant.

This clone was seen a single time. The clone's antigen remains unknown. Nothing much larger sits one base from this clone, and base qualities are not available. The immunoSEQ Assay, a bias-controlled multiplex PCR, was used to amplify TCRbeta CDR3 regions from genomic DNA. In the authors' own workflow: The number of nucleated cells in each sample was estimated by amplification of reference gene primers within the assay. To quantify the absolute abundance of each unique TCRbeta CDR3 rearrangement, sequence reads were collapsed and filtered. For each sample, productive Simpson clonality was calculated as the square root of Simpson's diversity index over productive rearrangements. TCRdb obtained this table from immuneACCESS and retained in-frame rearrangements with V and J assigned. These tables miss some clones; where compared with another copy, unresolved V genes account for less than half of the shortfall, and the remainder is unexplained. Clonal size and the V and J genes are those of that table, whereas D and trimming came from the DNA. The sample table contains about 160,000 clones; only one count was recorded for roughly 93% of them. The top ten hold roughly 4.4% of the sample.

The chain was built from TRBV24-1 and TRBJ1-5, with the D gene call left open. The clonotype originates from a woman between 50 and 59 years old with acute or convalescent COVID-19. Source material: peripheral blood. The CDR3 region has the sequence CATSDSQDYSNQPQHF. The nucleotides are TGTGCCACCAGTGACAGTCAGGATTATAGCAATCAGCCCCAGCATTTT.